What follows are 21 T cell receptor beta chains derived from one specimen sequenced in a study of cytomegalovirus exposure and HLA in healthy donors. Researchers ran the PCR with 60 Vbeta and 13 Jbeta primers. The protocol was immunoSEQ multiplex PCR, while the TCRdb copy is restricted to in-frame clones and leaves out a portion. The sample includes 65,000 to 90,000 clones, less than 80% of them seen just once. Material for sequencing was PBMCs. The receptor source for this set is a woman aged 40 to 50 in good health and CMV-seropositive.

The chain employs TRBV2 and TRBJ2-2; 7 bases are a match to TRBD1. The CDR3 totals 14 residues. V lost 5 bases to trimming and J lost 3 bases; unmatched junction nucleotides: 3. CDR1 is SNHLY and CDR2 is FYNNEI in the germline V gene. CDR3 residues: CASSRDRYTGELFF. Here the CDR3 DNA reads TGTGCCAGCAGTAGGGACAGATACACCGGGGAGCTGTTTTTT.

The chain couples TRBV11-2 to TRBJ1-1; D is possibly TRBD1 (6 bases). The CDR3 loop spans 15 amino acids. V lost 5 bases and J 6 bases, leaving 19 bases between the germline ends. Germline V gene data show CDR1 as SGHAT and CDR2 as FQNNGV. The CDR3 sequence is CASSPPGGRGPEAFF. The CDR3 DNA follows: TGTGCCAGCAGCCCCCCGGGGGGCCGAGGACCTGAAGCTTTCTTT.

The chain combines TRBV7-2 with TRBJ2-5; TRBD2 matches 9 bases. Germline values: CDR1 SGHTA, CDR2 FQGNSA. J was trimmed by 7 bases and V by 1 base; bases with no gene match: 7. The CDR3 loop spans 15 amino acids. The CDR3 nucleotides read TGTGCCAGCAGCTTAGGGCTAGCGGGGCTCGGGACCCAGTACTTC. It specifies CASSLGLAGLGTQYF. The full variable domain, with the rest looked up from reference TRBV7-2 and TRBJ2-5, is GAGVSQSPSNKVTEKGKDVELRCDPISGHTALYWYRQSLGQGLEFLIYFQGNSAPDKSGLPSDRFSAERTGGSVSTLTIQRTQQEDSAVYLCASSLGLAGLGTQYFGPGTRLLVL.

This chain connects TRBV28 to TRBJ1-5, with 8 bases identical to TRBD1. The J segment lost 5 bases and the V segment lost 5 bases, leaving 5 bases of the junction unmatched. In germline, CDR1 is MDHEN, CDR2 SYDVKM. CDR3 length: 14 amino acids. The CDR3 DNA reads as TGTGCCAGCAGTACAGGGGGTCATGATCAGCCCCAGCATTTT. Its protein is CASSTGGHDQPQHF.

V usage is TRBV5-1 and J usage is TRBJ2-5, with 7 bases lining up with TRBD1. The CDR3 has 13 residues. Per germline, CDR1 SGHRS and CDR2 YFSETQ. V was pared by 4 bases and J by 2 bases, with 2 bases of the junction left unmatched. As DNA, the CDR3 is TGCGCCAGCAGCGGGACAGTGCAAGAGACCCAGTACTTC. Protein: CASSGTVQETQYF.

On this clone itself: A read error may account for a junction end that differs from germline. This chain connects TRBV7-9 to TRBJ1-2, with D uncertain. Germline-derived CDR1 and CDR2 are SEHNR and FQNEAQ (reference sequence). The CDR3 length is 15 residues. In DNA form, the CDR3 reads TGTTCCAGCAGCTTAGAAATTCCAGGCTTCTATGGCTACACCTTC. This encodes CSSSLEIPGFYGYTF.

V and J are TRBV4-1 and TRBJ2-2; 7 bases align to TRBD2. J lost 4 bases, V lost 4 bases, and 6 bases had no gene match. Germline CDR1 MGHRA, CDR2 YSYEKL. CDR3 length: 15 residues. The CDR3 loop reads CASSLGGGATGELFF. The CDR3 nucleotides are TGCGCCAGCAGCCTGGGGGGAGGGGCCACCGGGGAGCTGTTTTTT.

This clone was detected once. The V and J genes are TRBV7-8 and TRBJ1-1, with D perhaps matching TRBD1 (6 bases). The V end was cut by 1 base, the J end by 4 bases, with 19 bases between. CDR3 length: 17 amino acids. Germline CDR1 is SGHVS and CDR2 is FQNEAQ. This CDR3 reads CASSLGRQGIVGTEAFF. CDR3 DNA sequence: TGTGCCAGCAGCTTAGGTCGGCAGGGGATCGTGGGCACTGAAGCTTTCTTT.

The rearrangement uses TRBV7-3 and TRBJ2-2; 7 nucleotides match TRBD1. The CDR3 sequence is 16 residues long. Looked up from germline, CDR1 is SGHTA and CDR2 is FQGTGA. The V and J ends lost 2 bases and 6 bases, in that order; junction bases with no gene match: 9. As DNA, the CDR3 is TGTGCCAGCAGCTTATCAGGGGGAGAAATCGCCGGGGAGCTGTTTTTT. Translating gives CASSLSGGEIAGELFF.

This clone was counted many times. This sequence joins TRBV6-7 and TRBJ2-7; 7 nucleotides match TRBD1. Being an ORF, TRBV6-7 has a function that is uncertain. The CDR3 length is 15 residues. The V gene end was trimmed by 0 bases and the J gene end by 0 bases; junction bases not matched to a gene: 2. The DNA for the CDR3 is TGTGCCAGCAGTTACTCAGGGGGCCTCTCCTACGAGCAGTACTTC. The encoded protein is CASSYSGGLSYEQYF.

The J gene is TRBJ1-6, the V gene TRBV6-6, with D perhaps matching TRBD1 (5 bases). V dropped 2 bases and J dropped 6 bases, with 8 bases sitting between them. The CDR3 has 14 residues. Per germline, CDR1 MNHNY and CDR2 SVGAGI (reference sequence). The CDR3 DNA is TGTGCCAGCAGTTACATGGGGGGTAATTCACCCCTCCACTTT. The encoded protein is CASSYMGGNSPLHF.

The chain combines TRBV5-5 with TRBJ2-1; tentative D call: TRBD1 (6 bases). This CDR3 region has 16 residues. V lost 4 bases and J lost 4, with 18 bases in between. Germline CDR1 and CDR2: SGHKS and YYEKEE (reference sequence). The CDR3 is CASSVRGQPLYNEQFF. CDR3 coding DNA: TGTGCCAGCAGCGTCCGGGGACAACCTCTTTACAATGAGCAGTTCTTC.

The chain uses TRBV4-1 and TRBJ1-2, with 8 bases matching TRBD1. The CDR3 has 16 amino acids. CDR1 MGHRA and CDR2 YSYEKL come from the germline V gene. V dropped 2 bases and J dropped 4; count of bases not matched to a gene: 9. The chain's CDR3 is CASSQKSGGEGYGYTF. The CDR3 DNA follows: TGCGCCAGCAGCCAAAAATCAGGGGGCGAAGGCTATGGCTACACCTTC.

This clone showed up just a few times. The chain is built from TRBV6-6 and TRBJ1-4, with a possible D match to TRBD1 (5 bases). Germline CDR1 MNHNY, CDR2 SVGAGI (reference sequence). The V end lost 7 bases, the J end lost 7 bases, and 16 bases lay between the germline ends. This CDR3 spans 14 amino acids. CDR3 bases: TGTGCCAGCACCTCCGGGACGGGGGGTGAAAAACTGTTTTTT. Translating it yields CASTSGTGGEKLFF.

The rearrangement links TRBV7-2 to TRBJ1-1; D uncertain. This CDR3 is 16 amino acids long. V lost 3 bases and J lost 0, with 14 bases in between. Germline V lookup: CDR1 SGHTA, CDR2 FQGNSA. The CDR3 DNA sequence: TGTGCCAGCAGCTTTACTCCGCCGCCCTTGAACACTGAAGCTTTCTTT. The encoded protein is CASSFTPPPLNTEAFF.

V usage is TRBV4-2 and J usage is TRBJ2-7; D is perhaps TRBD1 (5 bases). Between the trimmed V and J ends, which lost 3 bases and 3 bases, there was a span of 15 bases. The germline V gene has CDR1 LGHNA and CDR2 YNFKEQ. The CDR3 consists of 15 residues. CDR3 DNA sequence: TGTGCCAGCAGCCAGGGGCCTCTGTTAAACTACGAGCAGTACTTC. This codes for CASSQGPLLNYEQYF.

The gene calls are TRBV5-1 and TRBJ1-1, with D possibly matching TRBD1 (6 bases). The CDR3 covers 15 residues. The germline V gene encodes CDR1 SGHRS and CDR2 YFSETQ. V shed 2 bases and J shed 5 bases, with 16 bases lying between them. The CDR3 spells CASSFGTTPFTEAFF. The CDR3 bases are TGCGCCAGCAGCTTCGGGACAACACCCTTTACTGAAGCTTTCTTT.

The chain joins TRBV7-2 to TRBJ2-5; 7 bases fit TRBD1. Germline values: CDR1 SGHTA, CDR2 FQGNSA. CDR3 length: 15 amino acids. The ends lost 1 base at V and 2 bases at J; junction bases unmatched: 4. This chain's CDR3 is CASSLVAGGQETQYF. CDR3 nucleotide sequence: TGTGCCAGCAGCTTAGTGGCAGGGGGACAAGAGACCCAGTACTTC. Drawing the rest from reference TRBV7-2 and TRBJ2-5, the complete variable domain is GAGVSQSPSNKVTEKGKDVELRCDPISGHTALYWYRQSLGQGLEFLIYFQGNSAPDKSGLPSDRFSAERTGGSVSTLTIQRTQQEDSAVYLCASSLVAGGQETQYFGPGTRLLVL.

This clone was counted only a few times. The chain carries TRBV28 and TRBJ1-1, with TRBD1 identical over 10 bases. The trim removed 5 bases at V and 0 bases at J, leaving 9 bases unmatched. The V gene's germline CDR1 is MDHEN and CDR2 SYDVKM. CDR3 length: 17 amino acids. The CDR3 sequence: CASSTRDRGPMNTEAFF. For the CDR3, the DNA is TGTGCCAGCAGTACCCGGGACAGGGGACCGATGAACACTGAAGCTTTCTTT.

The chain carries TRBV5-6 and TRBJ1-1; no definite D call. The ends were cut back, 0 bases at V and 6 bases at J, with 6 bases in the middle. The CDR3 totals 12 residues. The germline V gene encodes CDR1 SGHDT and CDR2 YYEEEE. The chain's CDR3 is CASSLDGAEAFF. The CDR3 nucleotides read TGTGCCAGCAGCTTGGACGGGGCTGAAGCTTTCTTT.

This clone has a handful of counts. This chain uses TRBV6-5 with TRBJ1-1; D unclear. This CDR3 spans 12 amino acids. Germline CDR1 reads MNHEY; CDR2 reads SVGAGI. Trimming pared 7 bases from V and 1 base from J, leaving 7 bases between. CDR3 nucleotides: TGTGCCAGCACCCGGGGGAACACTGAAGCTTTCTTT. It codes for CASTRGNTEAFF.